The 15 T cell receptor beta chains given below trace back to one sample, sequenced in a study of blood T cell repertoires in COVID-19. TCRdb's table, derived via immunoSEQ multiplex PCR, lists solely in-frame clones and lacks some. The sample records about 280,000 clones, about four fifths being singletons. Sequences were obtained from PBMCs or T cells enriched from blood (not recorded which). The receptors derive from a man aged 35 to 55 who had been exposed to COVID-19.

The V and J genes are TRBV5-6 and TRBJ2-1; TRBD2 aligns across 9 bases. This CDR3 is built from 15 residues. Germline V CDR1 and CDR2: SGHDT, YYEEEE. J lost 6 bases, V lost 4 bases, and 8 bases had no gene match. The DNA for the CDR3 is TGTGCCAGCAGCGCCCCGTGGCGGGGGGGCAATGAGCAGTTCTTC. Its protein is CASSAPWRGGNEQFF.

The table lists this clone with a few counts. The chain is built from TRBV7-3 and TRBJ2-2; a weak D match, TRBD2 (6 bases). The V end lost 5 bases, the J end lost 7 bases, and 11 bases lay between the germline ends. The CDR3 has 13 residues. Germline CDR1 reads SGHTA; CDR2 reads FQGTGA. In DNA, the CDR3 is TGTGCCAGCAGCACCGTGCGGGGCGGGGAGCTGTTTTTT. Its protein is CASSTVRGGELFF. Variable domain in full (rest from reference TRBV7-3 and TRBJ2-2): GAGVSQTPSNKVTEKGKYVELRCDPISGHTALYWYRQSLGQGPEFLIYFQGTGAADDSGLPNDRFFAVRPEGSVSTLKIQRTERGDSAVYLCASSTVRGGELFFGEGSRLTVL.

The genes are TRBV29-1 and TRBJ2-2; TRBD2 agrees at 8 bases. Germline CDR1 is SQVTM and CDR2 is ANQGSEA. The CDR3 length is 16 residues. The CDR3 sequence: CRGPGGIGTVGGELFF. The CDR3 DNA sequence: TGCCGCGGCCCGGGGGGGATTGGGACTGTGGGCGGGGAGCTGTTTTTT.

About this clone: A single base separates this from a much larger clone, so it may be a read error. The chain couples TRBV6-5 to TRBJ1-5; D remains unclear. V dropped 5 bases and J dropped 0 bases, with 2 bases sitting between them. Per germline, CDR1 MNHEY and CDR2 SVGAGI. This CDR3 comprises 12 residues. The CDR3 sequence is CASSLSNQPQHF. The CDR3 coding sequence is TGTGCCAGCAGTCTTAGCAATCAGCCCCAGCATTTT.

Here the CDR3 DNA reads TGTGCCAGCTCAGTCGGGGTAGCGAGCACTGAAGCTTTCTTT. Translation: CASSVGVASTEAFF. This chain connects TRBV18 to TRBJ1-1; D remains ambiguous. CDR1 and CDR2 (germline): KGHSH, LQKENI. V lost 5 bases and J lost 4, with 14 bases in between. This CDR3 spans 14 amino acids.

The chain combines TRBV24-1 with TRBJ2-1; 7 bases are a match to TRBD2. This CDR3 region has 21 residues. The trim removed 3 bases at V and 0 bases at J, leaving 19 bases unmatched. The V gene's germline CDR1 is KGHDR and CDR2 SFDVKD. Here the CDR3 reads CATSDSPGIAGSPHSYNEQFF. CDR3 nucleotide sequence: TGTGCCACCAGTGATAGCCCGGGAATAGCGGGTAGCCCACACTCCTACAATGAGCAGTTCTTC.

V usage is TRBV12-3 or TRBV12-4 and J usage is TRBJ1-1; D uncertain. V was clipped by 6 bases and J by 7 bases, with 9 bases between them. The CDR3 has 11 residues. CDR3: CASSNQHEAFF. In nucleotides, the CDR3 is TGTGCCAGCAGCAACCAACATGAAGCTTTCTTT.

CDR3: CASSFGLAGEETQYF. The DNA for the CDR3 is TGTGCCAGCAGCTTCGGACTAGCGGGAGAAGAGACCCAGTACTTC. The chain links TRBV11-2 to TRBJ2-5; TRBD2 agrees at 13 bases. The germline CDR1 and CDR2 sequences are SGHAT and FQNNGV. This CDR3 is 15 amino acids long. V was clipped by 3 bases and J by 3 bases; unmatched bases: 1.

V is TRBV5-4 and J is TRBJ2-3; 10 bases align to TRBD2. This CDR3 comprises 16 residues. The germline V gene encodes CDR1 SGHNT and CDR2 YYREEE (reference sequence). V gave up 2 bases and J gave up 5 bases; unmatched junction bases: 8. The CDR3 reads CASSFPSGSGGDTQYF. In DNA form, the CDR3 reads TGTGCCAGCAGCTTTCCTAGCGGGAGCGGTGGAGATACGCAGTATTTT. Full variable domain (rest looked up from reference TRBV5-4 and TRBJ2-3): ETGVTQSPTHLIKTRGQQVTLRCSSQSGHNTVSWYQQALGQGPQFIFQYYREEENGRGNFPPRFSGLQFPNYSSELNVNALELDDSALYLCASSFPSGSGGDTQYFGPGTRLTVL.

The rearrangement links TRBV5-1 to TRBJ2-7; 8 bases are shared with TRBD2. Germline lookup yields CDR1 SGHRS and CDR2 YFSETQ. The CDR3 is 13 amino acids. J gave up 5 bases and V 2 bases, and 3 bases lay outside the gene matches. CDR3 sequence (DNA): TGCGCCAGCAGCTTAGCGGGAGTTGACGAGCAGTACTTC. Residues: CASSLAGVDEQYF.

V and J are TRBV7-8 and TRBJ1-2; D gene unclear. Trimming pared 6 bases from V and 8 bases from J, leaving 22 bases between. This CDR3 is built from 15 residues. Germline CDR1 SGHVS, CDR2 FQNEAQ. CDR3 loop: CASSPPGGGLLGYTF. The CDR3 DNA follows: TGTGCCAGCAGTCCGCCCGGCGGAGGCCTCTTGGGCTACACCTTC. Supplemented by reference TRBV7-8 and TRBJ1-2, the full variable domain reads GAGVSQSPRYKVAKRGQDVALRCDPISGHVSLFWYQQALGQGPEFLTYFQNEAQLDKSGLPSDRFFAERPEGSVSTLKIQRTQQEDSAVYLCASSPPGGGLLGYTFGSGTRLTVV.

This chain joins TRBV7-8 and TRBJ1-5, with D tentatively TRBD1 (5 bases). Trimming stripped 5 bases from V and 2 bases from J, with 13 bases between. The CDR3 runs 15 residues. Germline values: CDR1 SGHVS, CDR2 FQNEAQ. For the CDR3, the DNA is TGTGCCAGCAGCCCAGGCCGGGGGGGCAATCAGCCCCAGCATTTT. Protein product: CASSPGRGGNQPQHF.

The chain joins TRBV9 to TRBJ2-7; the D is unclear. In germline, CDR1 is SGDLS, CDR2 YYNGEE. With 0 bases removed from V and 4 bases from J, the gap between germline ends came to 14 bases. The CDR3 loop spans 15 amino acids. The CDR3 coding sequence is TGTGCCAGCAGCGTAGGAGATAGCAACATTTACGAGCAGTACTTC. As protein: CASSVGDSNIYEQYF.

Worth noting for this clone: Compared with germline, one end of the junction differs, possibly owing to a read error. The chain couples TRBV2 to TRBJ1-5, with D uncertain. This CDR3 is 15 amino acids long. CDR1 and CDR2 (germline): SNHLY, FYNNEI. The CDR3 region is CASCDGVNSNQPQHF. The CDR3 DNA is TGTGCCAGCTGTGACGGAGTCAATAGCAATCAGCCCCAGCATTTT.

This chain links TRBV5-1 with TRBJ2-1; 7 bases match TRBD2. The V gene end was trimmed by 4 bases and the J gene end by 5 bases; junction bases not matched to a gene: 9. This CDR3 comprises 15 residues. From germline, CDR1 is SGHRS and CDR2 YFSETQ. The CDR3 spells CASSKLAFTNNEQFF. CDR3 sequence (DNA): TGCGCCAGCAGCAAACTAGCGTTTACGAACAATGAGCAGTTCTTC.